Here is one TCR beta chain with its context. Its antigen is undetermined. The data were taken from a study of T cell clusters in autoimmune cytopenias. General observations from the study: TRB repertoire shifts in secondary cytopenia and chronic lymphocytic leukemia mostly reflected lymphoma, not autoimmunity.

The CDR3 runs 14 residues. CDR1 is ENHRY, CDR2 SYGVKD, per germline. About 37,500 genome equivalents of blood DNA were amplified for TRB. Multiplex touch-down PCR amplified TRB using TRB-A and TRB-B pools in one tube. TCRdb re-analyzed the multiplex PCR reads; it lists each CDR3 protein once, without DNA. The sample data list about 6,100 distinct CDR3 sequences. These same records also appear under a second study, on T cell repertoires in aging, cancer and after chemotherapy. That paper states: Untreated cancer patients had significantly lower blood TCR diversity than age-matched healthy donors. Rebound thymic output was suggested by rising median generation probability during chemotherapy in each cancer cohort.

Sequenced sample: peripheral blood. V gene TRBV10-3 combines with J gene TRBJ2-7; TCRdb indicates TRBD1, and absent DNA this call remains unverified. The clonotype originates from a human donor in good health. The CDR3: CAISDNRGFNEQYF.